One T cell receptor beta chain is described in this entry. The sample originates from a study of cytomegalovirus exposure and HLA in healthy donors. The ends lost 5 bases at V and 5 bases at J; junction bases unmatched: 10. CDR3 size: 17 residues. The germline V gene encodes CDR1 SGHTA and CDR2 FQGNSA. Amplification used 60 Vbeta primers and 13 Jbeta primers. Using immunoSEQ multiplex PCR, the repertoire was profiled, and TCRdb retains in-frame clones only, with some absent. The table has roughly 100,000 clones, 83% seen once; the top ten hold under 6.5%. Sequencing was done on a sample of PBMCs. The clonotype comes from a man between 18 and 29 years old in good health and CMV-seronegative. The chain has TRBV7-2 and TRBJ2-5; TRBD2 matches 14 bases. As DNA, the CDR3 is TGTGCCAGCAGCGCTAGTAGGAGGACTAGCGGGAGGGAGACCCAGTACTTC. This encodes CASSASRRTSGRETQYF. The variable domain in full, with the rest retrieved from reference TRBV7-2 and TRBJ2-5, is GAGVSQSPSNKVTEKGKDVELRCDPISGHTALYWYRQSLGQGLEFLIYFQGNSAPDKSGLPSDRFSAERTGGSVSTLTIQRTQQEDSAVYLCASSASRRTSGRETQYFGPGTRLLVL.